This is a list of T cell receptor beta chains from one sample in a study of CD8+CD57+ T cells in acquired aplastic anemia. MiXCR, applied by TCRdb to the reads, yields one record per CDR3 protein. Among around 400,000 distinct CDR3 sequences listed, roughly 68% were seen once. Specimen: sorted CD4+, CD8+, or CD8+CD57+ T cells (not recorded which) from PBMCs. The receptors stem from a human donor in good health, serving as a control. Each CDR3 is given with its conserved first and last residue. The D gene is left open where the match is weak. Clone size is stated in some rows and not others, as once, few, many or a class when expanded.

clone size	D gene	V gene	J gene	CDR3 protein	CDR3 DNA
-	TRBD1	TRBV19	TRBJ2-7	CASTPGDRVGYEQYF	TGTGCCAGTACCCCTGGGGACAGGGTGGGCTACGAGCAGTACTTC
-	-	TRBV2	TRBJ1-5	CASSYRDSNQPQHF	TGTGCCAGCAGTTACAGGGATAGCAATCAGCCCCAGCATTTT
-	-	TRBV2	TRBJ2-1	CASSTRDLRSNEQFF	TGTGCCAGCAGCACCCGGGATTTGAGGAGCAATGAGCAGTTCTTC
many	TRBD1	TRBV5-1	TRBJ2-2	CASSLQPGQGASGELFF	TGCGCCAGCAGCTTGCAACCGGGACAGGGGGCCTCCGGGGAGCTGTTTTTT
-	TRBD1	TRBV19	TRBJ1-2	CASSHGGGLSYTF	TGTGCCAGTAGCCACGGAGGGGGCCTGTCCTACACCTTC
-	-	TRBV20-1	TRBJ2-2	CSAMRKAGELFF	TGCAGTGCTATGCGTAAGGCCGGGGAGCTGTTTTTT
-	TRBD1	TRBV24-1	TRBJ2-2	CATSDSGQGYTGELFF	TGTGCCACCAGTGATTCCGGACAGGGGTACACCGGGGAGCTGTTTTTT
-	-	TRBV5-1	TRBJ2-2	CASGLVPRLHTGELFF	TGCGCCAGCGGCTTGGTTCCAAGGTTGCACACCGGGGAGCTGTTTTTT
-	-	TRBV7-9	TRBJ1-4	CASSPKGGNEPLYF	TGTGCCAGCAGCCCGAAGGGGGGTAATGAACCCCTGTATTTT
many	-	TRBV30	TRBJ1-2	CAWSDANYGYTF	TGTGCCTGGAGTGATGCTAACTATGGCTACACCTTC
many	-	TRBV4-3	TRBJ1-6	CASSQDSGSNSPLHF	TGCGCCAGCAGCCAAGATTCGGGATCAAATTCACCCCTCCACTTT
-	-	TRBV20-1	TRBJ1-2	CSVEVGRGYTF	TGCAGCGTTGAGGTAGGCCGCGGCTACACCTTC
-	-	TRBV5-1	TRBJ1-5	CASSLAVGQPQHF	TGCGCCAGCAGCTTGGCGGTAGGTCAGCCCCAGCATTTT
once	-	TRBV20-1	TRBJ2-6	CSARGLRGAYVLTF	TGCAGTGCTAGAGGGCTGAGGGGGGCTTACGTCCTGACTTTC
-	TRBD2	TRBV20-1	TRBJ2-1	CSEGGGNEQFF	TGCAGTGAGGGCGGGGGCAATGAGCAGTTCTTC
-	TRBD1	TRBV29-1	TRBJ2-7	CSVGPGQGNVDEQYF	TGCAGCGTTGGGCCGGGACAGGGAAACGTCGACGAGCAGTACTTC
-	-	TRBV30	TRBJ2-7	CAWSVPRAGKYEQYF	TGTGCCTGGAGTGTACCCCGGGCAGGCAAATACGAGCAGTACTTC
-	-	TRBV20-1	TRBJ1-5	CSAPPGGRQAQHF	TGCAGTGCCCCCCCGGGGGGGCGACAAGCCCAGCATTTT
-	-	TRBV11-1	TRBJ2-3	CASSQGFGYTQYF	TGTGCCAGCAGCCAAGGATTCGGCTATACGCAGTATTTT
-	TRBD2	TRBV7-2	TRBJ2-1	CASSVASGAYNEQFF	TGTGCCAGTAGCGTGGCTAGCGGAGCCTACAATGAGCAGTTCTTC
-	TRBD1	TRBV20-1	TRBJ1-4	CSAGGQRGTEKLFF	TGCAGTGCAGGGGGACAGAGGGGCACTGAAAAACTGTTTTTT
few	TRBD1	TRBV19	TRBJ2-7	CASTGQGSYEQYF	TGTGCCAGCACCGGACAGGGATCCTACGAGCAGTACTTC
-	-	TRBV20-1	TRBJ1-2	CSARSGSLLRNYGYTF	TGCAGTGCTAGATCAGGCTCTTTGCTGCGTAACTATGGCTACACCTTC
-	-	TRBV5-1	TRBJ1-2	CASSLLGSGYGYTF	TGCGCCAGCAGCTTGCTGGGGAGTGGCTATGGCTACACCTTC
-	-	TRBV20-1	TRBJ1-2	CSADGKAGSGYTF	TGCAGTGCCGATGGAAAAGCAGGGAGTGGCTACACCTTC
-	-	TRBV9	TRBJ2-7	CASSVVAERSPHHF	TGTGCCAGCAGCGTAGTAGCAGAAAGATCCCCCCACCACTTC
-	TRBD2	TRBV29-1	TRBJ2-1	CSVERQRGNEQFF	TGCAGCGTTGAGAGGCAGCGGGGCAATGAGCAGTTCTTC
once	TRBD1	TRBV6-2/TRBV6-3	TRBJ1-1	CASSPRGQGTEAFF	TGTGCCAGCAGTCCCAGGGGACAGGGCACTGAAGCTTTCTTT
many	-	TRBV5-1	TRBJ1-1	CASSLEGTGNTEAFF	TGCGCCAGCAGCTTGGAAGGGACGGGGAACACTGAAGCTTTCTTT
-	-	TRBV10-3	TRBJ1-3	CAISGVLGQTGTGNTIYF	TGTGCCATCAGTGGGGTACTCGGACAAACTGGTACGGGAAACACCATATATTTT
-	-	TRBV18	TRBJ1-2	CASSPLGGGRLDGYTF	TGTGCCAGCTCACCCCTCGGGGGGGGGCGGTTAGATGGCTACACCTTC
many	TRBD1	TRBV6-5	TRBJ1-2	CASSRTSDRDGYTF	TGTGCCAGCAGCCGGACCTCGGACAGGGATGGCTACACCTTC
-	-	TRBV5-1	TRBJ1-6	CASSPENTRVYSSPLHF	TGCGCCAGCAGCCCGGAAAACACTCGTGTATACAGTTCACCCCTCCACTTT
-	-	TRBV5-1	TRBJ2-7	CASSFAPSSGYF	TGTGCCAGCAGTTTTGCGCCTAGCTCTGGGTACTTC
-	-	TRBV12-3/TRBV12-4	TRBJ1-3	CASSLGLDGNTIYF	TGTGCCAGCAGTTTGGGACTGGACGGAAACACCATATATTTT
few	-	TRBV2	TRBJ2-3	CASTSRGEGTQYF	TGTGCCAGCACTAGTAGAGGAGAGGGTACGCAGTATTTT
-	-	TRBV10-3	TRBJ2-1	CASRARRSCNGQFF	TGTGCCAGCAGGGCCCGCAGGTCCTGCAATGGGCAGTTCTTC
many	-	TRBV20-1	TRBJ1-1	CSALKHGNTEAFF	TGCAGTGCCCTTAAACACGGGAACACTGAAGCTTTCTTT
-	-	TRBV20-1	TRBJ2-7	CSASGGRDDAKYEQYF	TGCAGTGCTAGCGGGGGTAGGGATGACGCCAAATACGAGCAGTACTTC
once	-	TRBV7-2	TRBJ1-3	CASRQFSGNTIYF	TGTGCCAGCAGACAGTTCTCTGGAAACACCATATATTTT
many	TRBD2	TRBV5-4	TRBJ2-7	CASSSLTGSGTSAYEQYF	TGTGCCAGCAGCTCCCTTACCGGCTCCGGGACTAGCGCCTACGAGCAGTACTTC
-	-	TRBV5-4	TRBJ1-5	CASSYRDGYNQPQHF	TGTGCCAGCAGCTATCGGGACGGGTACAATCAGCCCCAGCATTTT
many	TRBD1	TRBV3-1	TRBJ1-4	CASSPPGQGLEKLFF	TGTGCCAGCAGCCCTCCGGGACAGGGTCTTGAAAAACTGTTTTTT
-	TRBD2	TRBV4-2	TRBJ2-2	CASRQLAITGELFF	TGTGCCAGCAGGCAACTAGCGATCACCGGGGAGCTGTTTTTT
-	-	TRBV7-3	TRBJ1-1	CASSPGPGNTEAFF	TGTGCCAGCAGCCCTGGGCCAGGGAACACTGAAGCTTTCTTT
few	-	TRBV24-1	TRBJ1-1	CATSDSSLGGNTEAFF	TGTGCCACCAGTGATTCGTCGTTAGGGGGGAACACTGAAGCTTTCTTT
-	-	TRBV5-1	TRBJ1-2	CASSQTVRGDYGYTF	TGCGCCAGCAGCCAGACTGTGAGGGGCGACTATGGCTACACCTTC
-	-	TRBV20-1	TRBJ1-2	CSADIGGASYGYTF	TGCAGTGCTGATATCGGGGGGGCCTCGTATGGCTACACCTTC
many	-	TRBV20-1	TRBJ1-2	CSATSGGNYGYTF	TGCAGTGCTACGTCCGGCGGCAACTATGGCTACACCTTC
many	-	TRBV5-1	TRBJ1-3	CASSLGARGSGNTIYF	TGCGCCAGCAGCTTGGGGGCCCGGGGATCTGGAAACACCATATATTTT
-	-	TRBV7-7	TRBJ2-5	CASSASRGTQAF	TGTGCTAGCAGCGCTAGCAGAGGTACTCAAGCCTTC
-	-	TRBV10-2	TRBJ2-5	CASNSVLQETQYF	TGCGCCAGCAACTCCGTCCTACAAGAGACCCAGTACTTC
-	TRBD1	TRBV20-1	TRBJ2-3	CSARGAQGGADTQYF	TGCAGTGCTAGGGGAGCACAGGGGGGTGCAGATACGCAGTATTTT